These T cell receptor beta chains were read from a single sample in a study of monozygotic twins with inflammatory bowel disease. Following a re-call of the 5' RACE reads, TCRdb has one entry per CDR3 protein and lacks DNA. The table lists about 170,000 distinct CDR3 sequences. The sample consisted of blood. The receptors come from a human donor with ulcerative colitis or Crohn's disease, or a healthy co-twin of an affected twin (not recorded which). The CDR3 runs from the conserved cysteine through the conserved F or W.

CDR3: CASSYGTAAKTQYF; V: TRBV6-5; J: TRBJ2-5
CDR3: CSVDEGLSERGLGEQFF; V: TRBV29-1; J: TRBJ2-1
CDR3: CATSRGGGRSYEQYF; V: TRBV15; J: TRBJ2-7
CDR3: CASSKDRGDEQFF; V: TRBV18; J: TRBJ2-1
CDR3: CASSLLPDKNTEAFF; V: TRBV5-1; J: TRBJ1-1
CDR3: CASDKREFLDTGELFF; V: TRBV6-2/TRBV6-3; J: TRBJ2-2
CDR3: CASSSRILYEQYF; V: TRBV5-1; J: TRBJ2-7
CDR3: CASSLFPPGQREGYTF; V: TRBV12-3/TRBV12-4; J: TRBJ1-2
CDR3: CASSLGQGLAGGTDTQYF; V: TRBV5-1; J: TRBJ2-3
CDR3: CSVPEGGGELFF; V: TRBV29-1; J: TRBJ2-2
CDR3: CASSSPLRVKYEQYF; V: TRBV5-6; J: TRBJ2-7
CDR3: CASSIRAKETQYF; V: TRBV12-3/TRBV12-4; J: TRBJ2-5
CDR3: CAISDPPGRGPFEQYF; V: TRBV10-3; J: TRBJ2-7
CDR3: CASSSGAVDTQYF; V: TRBV5-1; J: TRBJ2-3
CDR3: CASSQDYNEQFF; V: TRBV14; J: TRBJ2-1
CDR3: CASSPGTGGFGNTIYF; V: TRBV5-1; J: TRBJ1-3
CDR3: CASSLVTSGSPIQEYF; V: TRBV28; J: TRBJ2-5